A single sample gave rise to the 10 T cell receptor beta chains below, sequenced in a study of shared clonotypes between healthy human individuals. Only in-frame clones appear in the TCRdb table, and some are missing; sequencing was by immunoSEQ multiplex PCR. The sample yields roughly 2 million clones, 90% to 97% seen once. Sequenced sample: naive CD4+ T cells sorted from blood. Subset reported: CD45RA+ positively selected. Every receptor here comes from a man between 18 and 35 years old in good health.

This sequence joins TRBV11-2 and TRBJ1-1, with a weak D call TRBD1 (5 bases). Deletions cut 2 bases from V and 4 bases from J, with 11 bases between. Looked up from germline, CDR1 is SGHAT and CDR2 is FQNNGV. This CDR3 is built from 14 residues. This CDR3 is CASSLLPGPTEAFF. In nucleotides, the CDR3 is TGTGCCAGCAGCTTACTGCCGGGGCCCACTGAAGCTTTCTTT.

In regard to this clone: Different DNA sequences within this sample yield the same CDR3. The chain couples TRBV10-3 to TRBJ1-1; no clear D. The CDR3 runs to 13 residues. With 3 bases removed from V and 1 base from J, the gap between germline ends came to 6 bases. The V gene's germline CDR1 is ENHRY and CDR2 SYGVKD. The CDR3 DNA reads TGTGCCATCAGTGATACCTCGAACACTGAAGCTTTCTTT. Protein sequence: CAISDTSNTEAFF.

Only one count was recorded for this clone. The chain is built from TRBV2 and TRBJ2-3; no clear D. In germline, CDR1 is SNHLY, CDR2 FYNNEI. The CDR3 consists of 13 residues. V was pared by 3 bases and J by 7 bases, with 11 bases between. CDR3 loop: CASSDNVRYTQYF. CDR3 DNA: TGTGCCAGCAGTGATAACGTTAGGTATACGCAGTATTTT.

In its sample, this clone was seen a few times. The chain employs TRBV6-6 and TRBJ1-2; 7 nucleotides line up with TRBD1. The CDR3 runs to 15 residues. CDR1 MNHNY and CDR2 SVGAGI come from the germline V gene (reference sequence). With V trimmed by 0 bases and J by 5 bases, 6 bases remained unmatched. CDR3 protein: CASSYSLDRSYGYTF. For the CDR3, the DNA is TGTGCCAGCAGTTACTCCCTGGACAGGTCATATGGCTACACCTTC.

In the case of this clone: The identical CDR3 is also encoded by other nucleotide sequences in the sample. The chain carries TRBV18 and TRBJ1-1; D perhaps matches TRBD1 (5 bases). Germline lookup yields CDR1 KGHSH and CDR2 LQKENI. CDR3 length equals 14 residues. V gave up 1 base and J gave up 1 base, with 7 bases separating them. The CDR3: CASSPQGQNTEAFF. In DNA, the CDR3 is TGTGCCAGCTCACCACAGGGGCAGAACACTGAAGCTTTCTTT.

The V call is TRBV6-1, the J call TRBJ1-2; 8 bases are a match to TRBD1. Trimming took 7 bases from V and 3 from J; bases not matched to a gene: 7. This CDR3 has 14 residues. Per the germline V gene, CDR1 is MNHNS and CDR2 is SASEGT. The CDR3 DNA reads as TGTGCCAGCAATGGGGGACAGGCGGACTATGGCTACACCTTC. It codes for CASNGGQADYGYTF.

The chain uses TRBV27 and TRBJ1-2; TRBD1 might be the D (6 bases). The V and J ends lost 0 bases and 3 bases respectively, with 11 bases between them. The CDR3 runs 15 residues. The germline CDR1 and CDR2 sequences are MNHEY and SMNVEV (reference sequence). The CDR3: CASSLSHRVDYGYTF. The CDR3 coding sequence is TGTGCCAGCAGTTTATCCCACAGGGTTGACTATGGCTACACCTTC.

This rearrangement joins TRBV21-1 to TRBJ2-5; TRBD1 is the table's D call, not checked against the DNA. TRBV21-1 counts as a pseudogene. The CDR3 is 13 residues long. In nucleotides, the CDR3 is TGTGCCAGCAAAGAGTCAGGTCCAGAGACCCAGTACTTC. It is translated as CASKESGPETQYF.

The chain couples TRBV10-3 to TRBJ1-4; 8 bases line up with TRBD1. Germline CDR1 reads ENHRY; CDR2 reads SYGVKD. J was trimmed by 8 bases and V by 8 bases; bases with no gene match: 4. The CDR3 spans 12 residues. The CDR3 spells CAIGQGSEKLFF. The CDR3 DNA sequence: TGTGCCATCGGACAGGGTAGCGAAAAACTGTTTTTT.

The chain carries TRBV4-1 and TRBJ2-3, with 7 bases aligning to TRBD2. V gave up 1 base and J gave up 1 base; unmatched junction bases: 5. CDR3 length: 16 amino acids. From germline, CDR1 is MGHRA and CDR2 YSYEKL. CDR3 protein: CASSQASSGGTDTQYF. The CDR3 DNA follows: TGCGCCAGCAGCCAAGCTTCCAGCGGGGGCACAGATACGCAGTATTTT.